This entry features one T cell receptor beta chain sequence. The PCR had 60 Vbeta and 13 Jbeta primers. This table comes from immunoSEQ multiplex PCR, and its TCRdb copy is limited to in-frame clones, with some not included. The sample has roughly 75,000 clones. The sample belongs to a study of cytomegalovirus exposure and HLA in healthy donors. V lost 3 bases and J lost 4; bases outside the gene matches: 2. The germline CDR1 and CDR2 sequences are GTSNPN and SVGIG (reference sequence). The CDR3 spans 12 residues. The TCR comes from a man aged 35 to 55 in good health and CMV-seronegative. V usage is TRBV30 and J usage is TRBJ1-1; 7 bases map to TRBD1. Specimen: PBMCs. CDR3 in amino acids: CAWSSGGTEAFF. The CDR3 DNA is TGTGCCTGGAGCTCAGGGGGCACTGAAGCTTTCTTT. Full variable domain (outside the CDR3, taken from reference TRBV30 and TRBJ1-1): SQTIHQWPATLVQPVGSPLSLECTVEGTSNPNLYWYRQAAGRGLQLLFYSVGIGQISSEVPQNLSASRPQDRQFILSSKKLLLSDSGFYLCAWSSGGTEAFFGQGTRLTVV.